The present entry profiles one TCR beta chain with its context. This record comes from a study of T cell clonotyping in hematopoietic cell transplantation. Profiled with immunoSEQ multiplex PCR; TCRdb holds only in-frame clones, not every one. The sample consists of 29,000 or so clones, about 80% of them appearing once. The CDR3 has 15 amino acids. The ends were cut back, 6 bases at V and 6 bases at J, with 20 bases in the middle. CDR1 is MNHEY, CDR2 SVGAGI, per germline. Time point here: recipient sample about 28 days before transplant, after cytoreduction. The clonotype originates from a young woman with chronic myeloid leukemia. Some clones in this sample may be carry-over from other donors' samples. The rearrangement joins TRBV6-5 to TRBJ1-2; a weak D match, TRBD1 (5 bases). The starting material was peripheral blood mononuclear cells, obtained before stem cell transplant. This CDR3 reads CASSPLRDRGDGYTF. The CDR3, as DNA: TGTGCCAGCAGCCCCCTCCGGGACCGAGGCGATGGCTACACCTTC.